Following are 12 T cell receptor beta chains from one sample sequenced in a study of blood T cell repertoires in COVID-19. Profiling relied on immunoSEQ multiplex PCR, and the TCRdb table lists in-frame clones only, not all of them. The sample carries about 410,000 clones, about nine tenths recorded once. The sample was peripheral blood. The receptors were gathered from a woman aged 25 to 39 with active or convalescent COVID-19.

DNA of the CDR3: TGTGCCAGCAGCCCGGATACAGATAGCAATCAGCCCCAGCATTTT. This gives the protein CASSPDTDSNQPQHF. The V gene is TRBV7-6, the J gene TRBJ1-5, with no clear D. The V and J ends lost 5 bases and 0 bases respectively, with 11 bases between them. The CDR3 extends over 15 amino acids. Looked up from germline, CDR1 is SGHVS and CDR2 is FNYEAQ.

The J gene is TRBJ1-4, the V gene TRBV5-4, with 8 bases matching TRBD1. V trimming: 3 bases; J trimming: 7 bases; junction bases outside the gene matches: 8. The CDR3 has 15 residues. The germline gives CDR1 SGHNT, CDR2 YYREEE (reference sequence). The CDR3 DNA reads TGTGCCAGCAGCTCACCCGGGACAGGAGGTGAAAAACTGTTTTTT. Amino acids: CASSSPGTGGEKLFF. Full variable domain (remainder filled in from reference TRBV5-4 and TRBJ1-4): ETGVTQSPTHLIKTRGQQVTLRCSSQSGHNTVSWYQQALGQGPQFIFQYYREEENGRGNFPPRFSGLQFPNYSSELNVNALELDDSALYLCASSSPGTGGEKLFFGSGTQLSVL.

This sequence joins TRBV23-1 and TRBJ2-2; TRBD2 agrees at 15 bases. TRBV23-1 belongs to the ORF category, with a function that is uncertain. V shed 4 bases, J shed 5 bases, and the junction held 5 bases outside the gene matches. This CDR3 spans 17 amino acids. CDR3 coding DNA: TGCGCCAGCAGTCTGGGGACTAGCGGGAGGTGGACCGGGGAGCTGTTTTTT. The encoded protein is CASSLGTSGRWTGELFF.

This rearrangement joins TRBV5-1 to TRBJ1-1, with 7 bases aligning to TRBD1. Germline values: CDR1 SGHRS, CDR2 YFSETQ. Losses at the gene ends were 4 bases for V and 2 bases for J; bases not matched to a gene: 8. This CDR3 is built from 15 residues. CDR3 nucleotide sequence: TGCGCCAGCAGCGAGATGACAGGGATAAACACTGAAGCTTTCTTT. Its translation is CASSEMTGINTEAFF.

The rearrangement links TRBV3-1 (or the pseudogene TRBV3-2) to TRBJ2-7, with 12 nucleotides matching TRBD2. The V gene end was trimmed by 4 bases and the J gene end by 4 bases; junction bases not matched to a gene: 8. Germline assignment: CDR1 LGHDT and CDR2 YNNKEL (reference sequence). This CDR3 has 16 amino acids. The chain's CDR3 is CASSRLAGVSIYEQYF. The CDR3 DNA reads TGTGCCAGCAGCCGACTAGCGGGAGTGAGTATATACGAGCAGTACTTC.

The chain joins TRBV10-2 to TRBJ2-3, with 11 bases that match TRBD2. The length of the CDR3 is 16 residues. Unmatched junction bases numbered 15, after V lost 6 bases and J lost 10 bases. Per the germline V gene, CDR1 is WSHSY and CDR2 is SAAADI. The CDR3 DNA sequence: TGCGCCAGCAGCAGAATAGCGGGAGGGGGGCCGGGGGCGCAGTATTTT. It codes for CASSRIAGGGPGAQYF.

Regarding this clone: Other DNA sequences of this sample code for an identical CDR3. The V call is TRBV6-1, the J call TRBJ1-2, with D uncertain. The V end was cut by 2 bases, the J end by 2 bases, with 6 bases between. In germline, CDR1 is MNHNS, CDR2 SASEGT. The CDR3 is 13 amino acids. CDR3 protein: CASSENRNYGYTF. DNA of the CDR3: TGTGCCAGCAGTGAAAATAGAAACTATGGCTACACCTTC.

This chain uses TRBV24-1 with TRBJ1-3; D is possibly TRBD1 (5 bases). The CDR3 consists of 14 residues. The ends were cut back, 7 bases at V and 0 bases at J, with 9 bases in the middle. Germline V gives CDR1 KGHDR, CDR2 SFDVKD. CDR3 sequence reads: CATSRALSGNTIYF. The CDR3 bases are TGTGCCACCAGCAGGGCTCTCTCTGGAAACACCATATATTTT.

CDR3 DNA: TGCAGTGCAGGGGAGGTTAGGCAGTTCTTC. It codes for CSAGEVRQFF. The rearrangement joins TRBV20-1 to TRBJ2-1; possible D gene TRBD2, 6 bases. The CDR3 length is 10 residues. From germline, CDR1 is DFQATT and CDR2 SNEGSKA (reference sequence). The V end lost 6 bases, the J end lost 12 bases, and 12 bases lay between the germline ends.

This chain uses TRBV11-2 with TRBJ1-4, with a weak D call TRBD1 (6 bases). Germline loops: CDR1 SGHAT, CDR2 FQNNGV. The ends were cut back, 6 bases at V and 6 bases at J, with 17 bases in the middle. CDR3 length equals 15 residues. CDR3 amino acids: CASRRMGARDEKLFF. CDR3 bases: TGTGCCAGCAGACGGATGGGGGCGAGGGATGAAAAACTGTTTTTT.

The rearrangement uses TRBV6-5 and TRBJ1-5; D remains unclear. The CDR3 is 12 residues long. The V end was cut by 8 bases, the J end by 5 bases, with 10 bases between. Germline loops: CDR1 MNHEY, CDR2 SVGAGI. The CDR3 is CASEYRDQPQHF. Written as DNA, the CDR3 is TGTGCCAGCGAATACCGGGATCAGCCCCAGCATTTT.

The chain couples TRBV7-9 to TRBJ2-7; D might be TRBD2 (6 bases). Trimming pared 3 bases from V and 5 bases from J, leaving 14 bases between. CDR1 is SEHNR and CDR2 is FQNEAQ in the germline V gene (reference sequence). The CDR3 consists of 14 residues. The CDR3 nucleotides read TGTGCCAGCAGCTTGGGGGGAACATTTGACGAGCAGTACTTC. It is translated as CASSLGGTFDEQYF.